A single sample is the source of the 22 T cell receptor beta chains below, sequenced in a study of cytomegalovirus exposure and HLA in healthy donors. Vbeta (60) and Jbeta (13) primers were used in the PCR. The repertoire was sequenced with immunoSEQ multiplex PCR; TCRdb's copy has only in-frame clones and lacks some. Among approximately 110,000 clones listed, around 79% were seen once. Input material: PBMCs. The origin of the receptors is a woman between 35 and 50 years old in good health and CMV-seronegative.

V gene TRBV2 combines with J gene TRBJ2-6, with 7 bases identical to TRBD1. CDR3 size: 15 residues. Germline assignment: CDR1 SNHLY and CDR2 FYNNEI. V dropped 8 bases and J dropped 5; count of bases not matched to a gene: 9. The DNA for the CDR3 is TGTGCCAGCTACGGGACAGAACTCTGGGCCAACGTCCTGACTTTC. Translated, it gives CASYGTELWANVLTF.

This chain uses TRBV5-6 with TRBJ2-3; TRBD1 matches 7 bases. Germline-derived CDR1 and CDR2 are SGHDT and YYEEEE. Trimming cost V 3 bases and J 3 bases; bases outside gene matches: 7. The CDR3 runs to 15 residues. DNA of the CDR3: TGTGCCAGCAGCTGGGGACAGTCGACGACAGATACGCAGTATTTT. Translation: CASSWGQSTTDTQYF. The entire variable domain, with the rest obtained from reference TRBV5-6 and TRBJ2-3, is as follows: DAGVTQSPTHLIKTRGQQVTLRCSPKSGHDTVSWYQQALGQGPQFIFQYYEEEERQRGNFPDRFSGHQFPNYSSELNVNALLLGDSALYLCASSWGQSTTDTQYFGPGTRLTVL.

The CDR3 nucleotides read TGCGCCAGCAGCTCCGTGGGGCAGTACAATGAGCAGTTCTTC. Translating gives CASSSVGQYNEQFF. The chain uses TRBV5-1 and TRBJ2-1; perhaps TRBD1 as D (5 bases). V was pared by 3 bases and J by 4 bases, with 11 bases between. The CDR3 is 14 amino acids. Germline loops: CDR1 SGHRS, CDR2 YFSETQ.

V is TRBV12-2 and J is TRBJ1-4. TRBV12-2 is a listed pseudogene. The CDR3 is made up of 16 amino acids. The CDR3 is CASRLEIGRRGEKLFF. As DNA, the CDR3 is TGTGCAAGTCGCTTAGAAATTGGACGGCGGGGTGAAAAACTGTTTTTT.

The chain couples TRBV15 to TRBJ1-6; the D gene is possibly TRBD1 (5 bases). Germline V gene data show CDR1 as LNHNV and CDR2 as YYDKDF (reference sequence). Trimming pared 5 bases from V and 5 bases from J, leaving 7 bases between. The CDR3 totals 13 residues. The CDR3 sequence is CATSATDNSPLHF. The CDR3 DNA is TGTGCCACCAGCGCGACAGATAATTCACCCCTCCACTTT.

The J gene is TRBJ2-1, the V gene TRBV5-4, with TRBD2 matching 7 bases. Germline values: CDR1 SGHNT, CDR2 YYREEE (reference sequence). V lost 1 base to trimming and J lost 7 bases; unmatched junction nucleotides: 2. This CDR3 contains 13 residues. The CDR3 DNA is TGTGCCAGCAGCTTGTACGGGAGGAATGAGCAGTTCTTC. It codes for CASSLYGRNEQFF.

The chain employs TRBV2 and TRBJ1-2, with D maybe TRBD1 (6 bases). Germline assignment: CDR1 SNHLY and CDR2 FYNNEI. This CDR3 contains 14 residues. V was shortened by 7 bases and J by 7 bases, with 19 bases between the two germline ends. The CDR3 region is CASNPGHILGGYTF. DNA for the CDR3: TGTGCCAGCAACCCGGGACATATCCTTGGTGGCTACACCTTC.

The chain uses TRBV29-1 and TRBJ2-7; 8 bases match TRBD1. The CDR3 contains 11 residues. The germline CDR1 and CDR2 sequences are SQVTM and ANQGSEA. The ends lost 7 bases at V and 5 bases at J; junction bases unmatched: 4. CDR3 coding DNA: TGCAGCGCTCAGACAGGGGACGAGCAGTACTTC. Translation gives CSAQTGDEQYF.

The chain uses TRBV2 and TRBJ1-2; D may be TRBD1 (6 bases). The CDR3 totals 13 residues. Trimming stripped 5 bases from V and 2 bases from J, with 9 bases between. Germline CDR1 is SNHLY and CDR2 is FYNNEI. The CDR3 sequence: CASSKDSNYGYTF. CDR3 bases: TGTGCCAGCAGTAAGGACAGCAACTATGGCTACACCTTC.

This chain links TRBV18 with TRBJ2-6; 7 nucleotides line up with TRBD2. This CDR3 is 19 amino acids long. V was pared by 3 bases and J by 0 bases, with 11 bases of the junction left unmatched. Per the germline V gene, CDR1 is KGHSH and CDR2 is LQKENI. The CDR3 region has the DNA TGTGCCAGCTCACCTCCCAGGCCGGGAGGTTTCTCTGGGGCCAACGTCCTGACTTTC. It codes for CASSPPRPGGFSGANVLTF.

The rearrangement uses TRBV14 and TRBJ2-1, with a weak D call TRBD1 (5 bases). The CDR3 contains 12 residues. CDR1 is SGHDN, CDR2 FVKESK, per germline. V was pared by 2 bases and J by 10 bases, with 9 bases between. The CDR3 here is CASSQWRQEQFF. CDR3 DNA: TGTGCCAGCAGCCAATGGAGACAGGAGCAGTTCTTC.

The genes are TRBV28 and TRBJ2-7; perhaps TRBD1 as D (6 bases). This CDR3 has 15 amino acids. Between the trimmed V and J ends, which lost 5 bases and 10 bases, there was a span of 24 bases. The germline CDR1 and CDR2 sequences are MDHEN and SYDVKM. The CDR3 DNA reads as TGTGCCAGCAGTCCTTGGGCTCAGGGGACACATATACAGTACTTC. It yields the protein CASSPWAQGTHIQYF.

This clone came up once. The chain joins TRBV20-1 to TRBJ2-7, with a weak D call TRBD2 (6 bases). The CDR3 contains 11 residues. V lost 6 bases to trimming and J lost 7 bases, with 13 bases between them. CDR1 is DFQATT, CDR2 SNEGSKA, per germline (reference sequence). CDR3 sequence: CSARREQEQYF. The CDR3 region has the DNA TGCAGTGCCCGACGGGAGCAAGAGCAGTACTTC.

The V and J genes are TRBV19 and TRBJ2-6, with D possibly TRBD1 on 5 matching bases. V was clipped by 0 bases and J by 0 bases, with 12 bases between them. The CDR3 covers 18 residues. Germline V CDR1 and CDR2: LNHDA, SQIVND (reference sequence). The CDR3 bases are TGTGCCAGTAGTATAGATAGGGGTCCTGTCTCTGGGGCCAACGTCCTGACTTTC. This sequence encodes CASSIDRGPVSGANVLTF.

This CDR3 is CASSGQGRYNSPLHF. CDR3 bases: TGTGCCAGCAGCGGACAGGGCCGCTATAATTCACCCCTCCACTTT. The chain links TRBV6-5 to TRBJ1-6; 8 nucleotides line up with TRBD1. The CDR3 spans 15 residues. The J segment lost 3 bases and the V segment lost 6 bases, leaving 4 bases of the junction unmatched. Germline-derived CDR1 and CDR2 are MNHEY and SVGAGI.

The chain carries TRBV7-2 and TRBJ2-7; either TRBD1 or TRBD2 may supply D (9 bases each). Germline V gene data show CDR1 as SGHTA and CDR2 as FQGNSA. Deletions cut 2 bases from V and 2 bases from J, with 25 bases between. The length of the CDR3 is 19 residues. The CDR3 region is CASSLYGTGLTSGTYEQYF. As DNA, the CDR3 is TGTGCCAGCAGCTTATATGGGACAGGGTTGACTAGCGGAACCTACGAGCAGTACTTC.

CDR3 DNA sequence: TGTGCCAGCAGCCCGGGACAGGGGAAAAACGAGCAGTACTTC. It translates to CASSPGQGKNEQYF. This sequence joins TRBV28 and TRBJ2-5; TRBD1 aligns across 10 bases. The DNA end favors TRBJ2-7, so the J call may be wrong. This CDR3 region has 14 residues. Germline CDR1 MDHEN, CDR2 SYDVKM.

The V and J genes are TRBV7-8 and TRBJ2-5; D call uncertain. CDR3 size: 13 residues. The ends were cut back, 4 bases at V and 11 bases at J, with 17 bases in the middle. Germline CDR1 is SGHVS and CDR2 is FQNEAQ. The CDR3 here is CASSSFGSEEQYF. The DNA for the CDR3 is TGTGCCAGCAGCTCTTTCGGGTCCGAGGAGCAGTACTTC.

This clone was seen only once. The chain employs TRBV28 and TRBJ2-6; possible D gene TRBD1, 6 bases. CDR1 MDHEN and CDR2 SYDVKM come from the germline V gene. The length of the CDR3 is 15 residues. V lost 4 bases and J 1 base, leaving 8 bases between the germline ends. CDR3 sequence reads: CASSSTGSGANVLTF. In DNA form, the CDR3 reads TGTGCCAGCAGTTCCACAGGGTCTGGGGCCAACGTCCTGACTTTC.

The chain couples TRBV7-2 to TRBJ2-6; D is perhaps TRBD1 (5 bases). The V end lost 5 bases, the J end lost 0 bases, and 8 bases lay between the germline ends. This CDR3 spans 15 amino acids. The germline V gene encodes CDR1 SGHTA and CDR2 FQGNSA. The CDR3 here is CASSRQGSGANVLTF. CDR3 DNA: TGTGCCAGCAGCCGTCAGGGCTCTGGGGCCAACGTCCTGACTTTC.

The chain couples TRBV2 to TRBJ2-7; possible D gene TRBD1, 6 bases. Germline V lookup: CDR1 SNHLY, CDR2 FYNNEI. The CDR3 has 14 residues. V was cut by 8 bases and J by 3 bases, with 17 bases left in between. CDR3 nucleotide sequence: TGTGCCAGCCAGGTGGGCACAGGGATCTACGAGCAGTACTTC. Translation gives CASQVGTGIYEQYF.

J is TRBJ2-1 and V is TRBV5-6; 13 positions match TRBD2. Trimming removed 2 bases from V and 0 bases from J; junction bases left unmatched: 8. This CDR3 comprises 19 residues. Germline-derived CDR1 and CDR2 are SGHDT and YYEEEE. CDR3: CASSFGLAGVWSSYNEQFF. DNA of the CDR3: TGTGCCAGCAGCTTTGGACTAGCGGGGGTTTGGAGCTCCTACAATGAGCAGTTCTTC.